These 22 T cell receptor beta chains share one sample of origin, sequenced in a study of blood T cells in healthy people across ages. The use of a sample-barcoded 5' primer and a J-beta primer mix characterized a second PCR of about 7 to 12 cycles. Each CDR3 protein gets one entry after TCRdb re-called the 5' RACE reads with MiXCR. Among 600,000 to 850,000 distinct CDR3 sequences listed, more than 40% were seen once. The sample was blood. The source of these receptors is a woman aged 55-69 years in good health.

As to this clonotype: A much bigger clone sits one base away, suggesting this may be a read error. The chain carries TRBV7-2 and TRBJ2-1; D gene ambiguous. With the DNA end fitting TRBJ2-7 better, the J assignment may be wrong. The CDR3 length is 14 residues. Per the germline V gene, CDR1 is SGHTA and CDR2 is FQGNSA. CDR3 sequence: CASSLDHTYNEQYF. As DNA, the CDR3 is TGTGCCAGCAGCTTAGACCATACCTACAATGAGCAGTACTTC.

The chain recombines TRBV12-3 or TRBV12-4 with TRBJ2-3; 8 bases match TRBD2. The CDR3 is 15 amino acids. J gave up 8 bases and V 2 bases, and 9 bases lay outside the gene matches. CDR3 in DNA: TGTGCCAGCAGTTTAAGCGGGAGCCGATTCGGTACGCAGTATTTT. The encoded protein is CASSLSGSRFGTQYF.

The chain combines TRBV9 with TRBJ2-2; perhaps TRBD1 as D (5 bases). The CDR3 is made up of 16 amino acids. Deletions cut 0 bases from V and 3 bases from J, with 12 bases between. Germline V CDR1 and CDR2: SGDLS, YYNGEE. DNA of the CDR3: TGTGCCAGCAGCGTAGCTTTTCAGGGCTACACCGGGGAGCTGTTTTTT. This codes for CASSVAFQGYTGELFF.

V and J are TRBV25-1 and TRBJ2-3; 7 bases map to TRBD2. Germline CDR1 reads MGHDK; CDR2 reads SYGVNS. Trimming cost V 1 base and J 1 base; bases outside gene matches: 8. This CDR3 has 17 amino acids. The CDR3 sequence: CASSEFGRSGGTDTQYF. DNA for the CDR3: TGTGCCAGCAGTGAATTCGGGCGGAGCGGGGGCACAGATACGCAGTATTTT.

CDR3 amino acids: CASSETSGALGEQYF. The CDR3 nucleotides are TGTGCCAGCAGCGAGACTAGCGGAGCCCTTGGAGAGCAGTACTTC. The chain uses TRBV7-9 and TRBJ2-7, with 9 bases lining up with TRBD2. Looked up from germline, CDR1 is SEHNR and CDR2 is FQNEAQ (reference sequence). CDR3 length: 15 amino acids. The junction had 12 bases not matched to a gene; V was cut back by 5 bases and J by 7 bases.

There are a few counts of this clonotype. The chain recombines TRBV20-1 with TRBJ2-7, with a weak D call TRBD1 (5 bases). CDR3 length: 13 amino acids. Germline CDR1 DFQATT, CDR2 SNEGSKA (reference sequence). V lost 6 bases and J lost 2, with 14 bases in between. The CDR3 region has the DNA TGCAGTGCACAGGACGGTTCAACCTACGAGCAGTACTTC. Encoded protein: CSAQDGSTYEQYF.

The chain employs TRBV28 and TRBJ1-6; perhaps TRBD1 as D (6 bases). Between the trimmed V and J ends, which lost 5 bases and 2 bases, there was a span of 25 bases. Looked up from germline, CDR1 is MDHEN and CDR2 is SYDVKM. The CDR3 is made up of 20 amino acids. The CDR3 region has the DNA TGTGCCAGCAGTGGACCGGGACAAAGTTTCGGGGGCCCCTATAATTCACCCCTCCACTTT. This codes for CASSGPGQSFGGPYNSPLHF.

This chain links TRBV27 with TRBJ1-5; TRBD1 aligns across 7 bases. The junction had 7 bases not matched to a gene; V was cut back by 5 bases and J by 0 bases. The CDR3 is 16 amino acids. Germline lookup yields CDR1 MNHEY and CDR2 SMNVEV (reference sequence). For the CDR3, the DNA is TGTGCCAGCAGTCTTAGGGGGCCTTATAGCAATCAGCCCCAGCATTTT. It codes for CASSLRGPYSNQPQHF.

This clonotype was observed once. The chain has TRBV7-9 and TRBJ2-7, with TRBD1 as a possible D gene (6 bases). The ends were cut back, 5 bases at V and 4 bases at J, with 21 bases in the middle. The CDR3 contains 16 residues. Germline CDR1 and CDR2: SEHNR and FQNEAQ (reference sequence). CDR3 region: CASSITGTSDKYEQYF. CDR3 DNA: TGTGCCAGCAGCATAACTGGGACATCGGATAAGTACGAGCAGTACTTC.

The CDR3 spells CASSLLISRQGSQETQFF. DNA for the CDR3: TGTGCCAGCAGCTTATTAATTTCGAGACAGGGTTCCCAAGAGACCCAGTTCTTC. The rearrangement joins TRBV11-2 to TRBJ2-1, with TRBD1 matching over 7 bases. Germline loops: CDR1 SGHAT, CDR2 FQNNGV. CDR3 length: 18 amino acids. J gave up 13 bases and V 2 bases, and 23 bases lay outside the gene matches.

This clonotype was detected only a few times. The junction and the germline gene differ at one end; a read error may be behind it. This chain links TRBV5-1 with TRBJ2-3; D is possibly TRBD1 (6 bases). Germline CDR1 is SGHRS and CDR2 is YFSETQ. The CDR3 extends over 16 amino acids. The CDR3 DNA reads as TGCGCCTGCAGCTTGGGACAACTTGCTAGCACAGATACGCAGTATTTT. Amino acids: CACSLGQLASTDTQYF.

The chain is built from TRBV28 and TRBJ2-1; TRBD1 might be the D (8 bases). CDR1 MDHEN and CDR2 SYDVKM come from the germline V gene. This CDR3 has 16 amino acids. V lost 5 bases and J lost 1, with 15 bases in between. In DNA, the CDR3 is TGTGCCAGCAGTGCCCCACAGGGGGGGTCCTACAATGAGCAGTTCTTC. Translation gives CASSAPQGGSYNEQFF.

The CDR3 loop reads CSGGGCEQYF. The CDR3 DNA reads TGCAGCGGGGGGGGTTGCGAGCAGTACTTC. This chain joins TRBV29-1 and TRBJ2-7, with 7 bases matching TRBD2. From germline, CDR1 is SQVTM and CDR2 ANQGSEA. This CDR3 region has 10 residues. The V segment lost 7 bases and the J segment 6 bases; nucleotides outside the gene matches: 3.

The chain recombines TRBV7-2 with TRBJ2-3; 16 nucleotides line up with TRBD2. CDR3 length: 16 amino acids. The germline gives CDR1 SGHTA, CDR2 FQGNSA. V dropped 5 bases and J dropped 4; count of bases not matched to a gene: 3. The CDR3 loop reads CASSTGLAGGADTQYF. CDR3 DNA sequence: TGTGCCAGCAGCACGGGACTAGCGGGAGGGGCAGATACGCAGTATTTT.

The chain recombines TRBV6-5 with TRBJ2-7; 7 bases map to TRBD2. The J call may be faulty, since TRBJ2-4 better matches the DNA end. Germline-derived CDR1 and CDR2 are MNHEY and SVGAGI. This CDR3 comprises 14 residues. The CDR3 nucleotides read TGTGCCAGCAGCCGAAGGGAGGGTGGAAACATTCAGTACTTC. It translates to CASSRREGGNIQYF.

The CDR3 here is CASSFNSDYRETQYF. As DNA, the CDR3 is TGTGCCAGCAGTTTCAACAGCGACTACCGCGAGACCCAGTACTTC. This chain links TRBV12-3 or TRBV12-4 with TRBJ2-5; a possible D gene is TRBD2 (5 bases). This CDR3 is built from 15 residues. The V gene lost 3 bases and the J gene lost 5 bases, with 16 bases spanning the gap.

This clonotype came up many times. This rearrangement joins TRBV9 to TRBJ2-1; weak D call: TRBD2 (5 bases). Trimming left V 4 bases short and J 7 bases short, with 15 bases between. Looked up from germline, CDR1 is SGDLS and CDR2 is YYNGEE. The CDR3 is made up of 14 amino acids. In nucleotides, the CDR3 is TGTGCCAGCAGCCCCATCGATCGGAGGAATGAGCAGTTCTTC. Translated: CASSPIDRRNEQFF. Full variable domain (outside the CDR3, taken from reference TRBV9 and TRBJ2-1): DSGVTQTPKHLITATGQRVTLRCSPRSGDLSVYWYQQSLDQGLQFLIQYYNGEERAKGNILERFSAQQFPDLHSELNLSSLELGDSALYFCASSPIDRRNEQFFGPGTRLTVL.

The chain carries TRBV3-1 and TRBJ2-7; 7 bases are a match to TRBD1. This CDR3 comprises 16 residues. The germline gives CDR1 LGHDT, CDR2 YNNKEL (reference sequence). Trimming at V came to 1 base and at J to 12 bases, leaving 18 bases not matched to a gene. The CDR3 nucleotides read TGTGCCAGCAGCCAAGCCCTATCCCGAAAGGACAGGCCATTGTACTTC. Translating it yields CASSQALSRKDRPLYF.

The chain employs TRBV29-1 and TRBJ2-5, with 11 bases that match TRBD2. Judging by the DNA end, TRBJ2-7 fits better; the J call may be wrong. Germline CDR1 and CDR2: SQVTM and ANQGSEA. The CDR3 loop spans 16 amino acids. CDR3 loop: CSVEWASGRTVGEQYF. DNA of the CDR3: TGCAGCGTTGAATGGGCTAGCGGGAGGACGGTGGGCGAGCAGTACTTC.

The chain has TRBV7-9 and TRBJ1-1; no reliable D call. The CDR3 consists of 16 residues. Germline values: CDR1 SEHNR, CDR2 FQNEAQ (reference sequence). Trimming cost V 5 bases and J 2 bases, with 18 bases left between them. The CDR3 DNA reads as TGTGCCAGCAGCCCACTCCGTATCGGCATTAACACTGAAGCTTTCTTT. Its protein is CASSPLRIGINTEAFF.

This clonotype was counted a few times. The chain has TRBV6-2 or TRBV6-3 and TRBJ2-1, with D possibly called TRBD1 or TRBD2 (6 bases each). This CDR3 spans 15 amino acids. V lost 4 bases and J 2 bases, leaving 12 bases between the germline ends. CDR1 and CDR2 from the germline V gene are MNHEY and SVGEGT. CDR3 protein: CASSSRGGTYNEQFF. For the CDR3, the DNA is TGTGCCAGCAGTTCGAGAGGGGGGACCTACAATGAGCAGTTCTTC.

The V and J genes are TRBV20-1 and TRBJ2-4; 8 bases map to TRBD1. TRBJ2-7 matches the DNA end more closely, so the J call is doubtful. There are 14 residues in the CDR3. Per germline, CDR1 DFQATT and CDR2 SNEGSKA (reference sequence). The CDR3 reads CSASSGQGGDEQYF. CDR3 in DNA: TGCAGTGCTAGTAGTGGACAGGGTGGGGACGAGCAGTACTTC.